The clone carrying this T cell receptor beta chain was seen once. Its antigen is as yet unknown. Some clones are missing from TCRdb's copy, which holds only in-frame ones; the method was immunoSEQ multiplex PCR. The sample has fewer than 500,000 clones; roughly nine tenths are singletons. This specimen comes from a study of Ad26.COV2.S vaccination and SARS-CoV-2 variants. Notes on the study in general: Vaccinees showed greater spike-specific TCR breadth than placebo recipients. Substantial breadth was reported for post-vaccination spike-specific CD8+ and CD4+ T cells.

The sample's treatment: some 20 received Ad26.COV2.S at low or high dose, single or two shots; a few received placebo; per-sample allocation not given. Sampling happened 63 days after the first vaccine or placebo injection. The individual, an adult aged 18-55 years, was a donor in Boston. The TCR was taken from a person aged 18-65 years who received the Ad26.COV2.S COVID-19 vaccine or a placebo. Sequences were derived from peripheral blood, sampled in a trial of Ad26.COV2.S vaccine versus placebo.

CDR3 nucleotides: TGTGCCAGCAGCTTGTACACAGGGGGCGAAGAGACCCAGTACTTC. It translates to CASSLYTGGEETQYF. V is TRBV5-8 and J is TRBJ2-5, with 9 bases lining up with TRBD1. The CDR3 runs 15 residues. V lost 1 base and J lost 3; bases outside the gene matches: 4. Germline CDR1 reads SGHTS; CDR2 reads YDEGEE.